This TCR beta chain is from a study of control samples from healthy donors and cancer patients. The CDR3 is 15 amino acids. After removal of 5 bases from V and 10 bases from J, the junction contained 7 bases not matched to a gene. Germline V gene sequence: CDR1 MNHNY, CDR2 SVGAGI (reference sequence). Sequencing used immunoSEQ multiplex PCR; TCRdb keeps in-frame clones, though not all of them. The sample has 210,000 or so clones, about 90% seen once. The chain uses TRBV6-6 and TRBJ2-3; 15 nucleotides match TRBD2. Material: blood. The sequence was collected from a man younger than 40 in good health. Here the CDR3 DNA reads TGTGCCAGCAGTACAGGACTAGCGGGGGGGACGGCGCAGTATTTT. Translation: CASSTGLAGGTAQYF.